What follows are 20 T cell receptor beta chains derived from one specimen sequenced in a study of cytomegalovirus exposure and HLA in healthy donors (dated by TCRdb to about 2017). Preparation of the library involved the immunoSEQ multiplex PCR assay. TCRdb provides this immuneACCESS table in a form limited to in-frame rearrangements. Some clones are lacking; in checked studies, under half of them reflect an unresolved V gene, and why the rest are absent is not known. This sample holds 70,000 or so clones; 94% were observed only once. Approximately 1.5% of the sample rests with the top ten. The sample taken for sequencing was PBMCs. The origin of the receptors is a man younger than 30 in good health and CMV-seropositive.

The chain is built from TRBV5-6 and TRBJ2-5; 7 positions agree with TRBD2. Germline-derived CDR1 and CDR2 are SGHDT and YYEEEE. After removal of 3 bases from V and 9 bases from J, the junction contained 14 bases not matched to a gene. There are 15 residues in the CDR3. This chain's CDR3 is CASSSLRGDSLSQYF. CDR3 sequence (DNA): TGTGCCAGCAGCTCGCTACGGGGGGACTCTTTGTCCCAGTACTTC.

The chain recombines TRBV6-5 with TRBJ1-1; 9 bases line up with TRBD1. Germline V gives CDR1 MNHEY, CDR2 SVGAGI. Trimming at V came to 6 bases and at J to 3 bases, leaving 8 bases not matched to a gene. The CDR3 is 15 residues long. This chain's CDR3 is CASRTGQGLDTEAFF. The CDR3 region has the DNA TGTGCCAGCAGAACTGGACAGGGGCTCGACACTGAAGCTTTCTTT.

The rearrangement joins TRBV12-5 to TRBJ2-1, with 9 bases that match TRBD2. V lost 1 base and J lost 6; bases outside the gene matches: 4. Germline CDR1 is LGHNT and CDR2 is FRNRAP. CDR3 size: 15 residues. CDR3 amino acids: CASGLDLAGSNEQFF. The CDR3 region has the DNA TGTGCTAGTGGTTTGGATCTAGCGGGAAGCAATGAGCAGTTCTTC.

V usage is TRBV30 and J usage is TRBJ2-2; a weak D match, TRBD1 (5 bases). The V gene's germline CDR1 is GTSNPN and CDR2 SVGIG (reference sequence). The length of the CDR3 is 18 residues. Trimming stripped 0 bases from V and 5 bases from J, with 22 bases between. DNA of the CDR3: TGTGCCTGGAGTGTGCGTCGTGGGGCAGTTATAGGGACCGGGGAGCTGTTTTTT. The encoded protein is CAWSVRRGAVIGTGELFF.

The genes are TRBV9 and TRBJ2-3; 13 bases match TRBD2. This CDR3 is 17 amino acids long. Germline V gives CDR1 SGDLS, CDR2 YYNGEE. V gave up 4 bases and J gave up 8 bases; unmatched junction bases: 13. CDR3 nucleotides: TGTGCCAGCAGCCCACGGACTAGCGGGAGTCCTTTGGGTACGCAGTATTTT. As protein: CASSPRTSGSPLGTQYF.

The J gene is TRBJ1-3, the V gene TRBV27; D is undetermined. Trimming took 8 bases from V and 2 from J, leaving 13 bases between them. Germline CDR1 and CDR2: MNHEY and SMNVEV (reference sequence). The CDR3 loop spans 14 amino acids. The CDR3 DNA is TGTGCCAGCCGCCGGGCGGGTGCTGGAAACACCATATATTTT. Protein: CASRRAGAGNTIYF.

The CDR3 reads CASSFKLAGAEQYF. As DNA, the CDR3 is TGTGCCAGCAGCTTCAAACTAGCGGGAGCCGAGCAGTACTTC. J is TRBJ2-7 and V is TRBV7-2, with 11 bases matching TRBD2. The CDR3 loop spans 14 amino acids. The germline gives CDR1 SGHTA, CDR2 FQGNSA. V gave up 3 bases and J gave up 6 bases; unmatched junction bases: 4.

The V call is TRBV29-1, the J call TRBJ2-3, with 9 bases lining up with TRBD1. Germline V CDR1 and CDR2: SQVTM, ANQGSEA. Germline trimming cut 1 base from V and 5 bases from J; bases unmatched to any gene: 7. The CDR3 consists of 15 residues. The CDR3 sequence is CSVEGTGEAGDTQYF. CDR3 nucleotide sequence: TGCAGCGTTGAAGGGACAGGGGAAGCAGGAGATACGCAGTATTTT.

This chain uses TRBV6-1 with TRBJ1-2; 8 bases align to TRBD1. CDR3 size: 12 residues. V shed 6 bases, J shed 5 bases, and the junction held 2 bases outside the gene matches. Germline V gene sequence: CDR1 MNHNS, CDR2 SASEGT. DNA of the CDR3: TGTGCCAGCAGCGGACAGGGTTATGGCTACACCTTC. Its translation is CASSGQGYGYTF.

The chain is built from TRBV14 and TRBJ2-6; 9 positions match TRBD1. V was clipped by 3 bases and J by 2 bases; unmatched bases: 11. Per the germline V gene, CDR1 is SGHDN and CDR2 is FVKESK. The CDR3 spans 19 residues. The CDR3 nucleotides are TGTGCCAGCAGCCAGGGGATACAGGGGGCAGGAACTGGGGCCAACGTCCTGACTTTC. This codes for CASSQGIQGAGTGANVLTF.

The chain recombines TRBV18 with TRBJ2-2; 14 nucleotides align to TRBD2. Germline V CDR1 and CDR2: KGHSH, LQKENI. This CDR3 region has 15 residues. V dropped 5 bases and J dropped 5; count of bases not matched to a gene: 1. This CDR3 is CASSGLAGGTGELFF. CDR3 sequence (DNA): TGTGCCAGCTCAGGACTAGCGGGAGGTACCGGGGAGCTGTTTTTT.

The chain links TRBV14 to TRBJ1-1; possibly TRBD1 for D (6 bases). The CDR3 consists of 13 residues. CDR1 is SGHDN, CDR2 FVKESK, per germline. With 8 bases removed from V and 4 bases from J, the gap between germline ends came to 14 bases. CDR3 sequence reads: CASGLLGGTEAFF. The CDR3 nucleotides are TGTGCCAGCGGATTACTAGGGGGCACTGAAGCTTTCTTT.

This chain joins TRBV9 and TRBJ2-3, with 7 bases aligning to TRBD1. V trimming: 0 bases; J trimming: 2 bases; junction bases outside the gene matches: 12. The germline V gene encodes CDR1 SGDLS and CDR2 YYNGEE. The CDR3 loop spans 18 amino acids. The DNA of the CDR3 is TGTGCCAGCAGCGTAGGGCTTGGGGACAGTCCTCACACAGATACGCAGTATTTT. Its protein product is CASSVGLGDSPHTDTQYF.

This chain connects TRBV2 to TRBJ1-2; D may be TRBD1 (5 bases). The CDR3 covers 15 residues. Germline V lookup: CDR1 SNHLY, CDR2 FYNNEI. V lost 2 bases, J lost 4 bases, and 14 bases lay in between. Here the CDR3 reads CASSERRAGSYGYTF. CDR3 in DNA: TGTGCCAGCAGTGAAAGGAGGGCAGGGAGCTATGGCTACACCTTC. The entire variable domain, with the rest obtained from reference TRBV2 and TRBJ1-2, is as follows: EPEVTQTPSHQVTQMGQEVILRCVPISNHLYFYWYRQILGQKVEFLVSFYNNEISEKSEIFDDQFSVERPDGSNFTLKIRSTKLEDSAMYFCASSERRAGSYGYTFGSGTRLTVV.

CDR3 protein: CASSLVVAEETQYF. The CDR3 nucleotides are TGCGCCAGCAGCTTGGTGGTGGCGGAGGAGACCCAGTACTTC. This rearrangement joins TRBV5-1 to TRBJ2-5; no definite D call. V was shortened by 0 bases and J by 5 bases, with 11 bases between the two germline ends. In germline, CDR1 is SGHRS, CDR2 YFSETQ. The CDR3 is 14 residues long.

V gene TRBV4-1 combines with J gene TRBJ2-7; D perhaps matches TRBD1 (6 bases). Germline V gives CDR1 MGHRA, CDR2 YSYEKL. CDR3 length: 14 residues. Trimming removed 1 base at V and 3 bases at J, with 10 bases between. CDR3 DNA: TGCGCCAGCAGCCAAGCTGGACAGCACTACGAGCAGTACTTC. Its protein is CASSQAGQHYEQYF.

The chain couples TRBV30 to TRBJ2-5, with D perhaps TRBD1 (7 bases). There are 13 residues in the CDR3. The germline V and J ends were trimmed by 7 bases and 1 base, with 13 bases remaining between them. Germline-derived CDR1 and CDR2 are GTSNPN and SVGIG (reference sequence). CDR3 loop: CASAGGGQETQYF. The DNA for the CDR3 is TGTGCCTCGGCAGGGGGAGGCCAAGAGACCCAGTACTTC.

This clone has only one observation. As DNA, the CDR3 is TGTGCCAGCAGCGTACCGGGACAGGGTAATGAAAAACTGTTTTTT. This codes for CASSVPGQGNEKLFF. This rearrangement joins TRBV28 to TRBJ1-4; 9 bases line up with TRBD1. The CDR3 has 15 residues. Trimming took 6 bases from V and 4 from J; bases not matched to a gene: 6. The germline CDR1 and CDR2 sequences are MDHEN and SYDVKM.

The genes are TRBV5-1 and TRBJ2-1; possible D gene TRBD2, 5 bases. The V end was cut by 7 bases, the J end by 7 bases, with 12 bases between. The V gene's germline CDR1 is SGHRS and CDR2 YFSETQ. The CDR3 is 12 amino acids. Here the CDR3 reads CASGEMLNEQFF. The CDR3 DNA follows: TGCGCCAGCGGGGAGATGCTAAATGAGCAGTTCTTC.

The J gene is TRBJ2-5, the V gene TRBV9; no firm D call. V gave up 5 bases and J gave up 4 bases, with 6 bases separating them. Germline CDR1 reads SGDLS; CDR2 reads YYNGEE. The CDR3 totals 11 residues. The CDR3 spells CASSPGETQYF. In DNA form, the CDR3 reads TGTGCCAGCAGTCCCGGAGAGACCCAGTACTTC.